This entry is about one TCR beta chain. The antigen remains undetermined. The junction does not match germline at one end; this may be a read error. This entry is derived from a study of post-analysis software for immune sequencing data. Study in general: Secondary progressive, relapsing-remitting and progressive-relapsing multiple sclerosis were among the included disease courses. Overall study findings and caveats: Four or five TRBV segments (TRBV5-6, TRBV5-1 and TRBV20-1 among them) occurred more frequently in patients than in controls. Multiple sclerosis was associated with a significant reduction in normalized Chao1 diversity relative to controls.

The CDR3 extends over 15 amino acids. Unique-molecular-identifier-tagged TCR beta cDNA libraries were used. Around 450,000 cDNA molecules were recovered from an input of about 0.9 to 11 million T cells. TCRdb reprocessed the PCR reads with MiXCR, giving one entry per CDR3 protein. The sample has roughly 800,000 distinct CDR3 sequences, roughly 27% seen once. The TCR sequence derives from a girl aged 5-17 years with multiple sclerosis. The chain has TRBV12-3 or TRBV12-4 and TRBJ2-5; 7 nucleotides match TRBD1. Sequenced material: blood. CDR3 in amino acids: CANSLQGQDQETQYF. CDR3 sequence (DNA): TGTGCCAACAGTTTACAAGGACAGGATCAAGAGACCCAGTACTTC.